Below are 8 T cell receptor beta chains sequenced from a single sample in a study of shared T cell receptors in the human thymus. Some clones are missing from TCRdb's copy, which holds only in-frame ones; the method was immunoSEQ multiplex PCR. Of about 610,000 clones listed, approximately 88% are singletons. The data also belong to a second study, concerning human thymus T cells.

Sequencing used thymocytes. All receptors derive from a boy under two years old with a congenital heart defect.

The chain is built from TRBV5-1 and TRBJ2-7, with no clear D. V shed 0 bases and J shed 6 bases, with 16 bases lying between them. The germline V gene encodes CDR1 SGHRS and CDR2 YFSETQ. This CDR3 contains 15 residues. The CDR3, as DNA: TGCGCCAGCAGCTTGGTGGCGGATATACGAAGCGAGCAGTACTTC. As protein: CASSLVADIRSEQYF.

V is TRBV6-1 and J is TRBJ2-5; TRBD1 matches at 10 bases. Germline values: CDR1 MNHNS, CDR2 SASEGT. The CDR3 is made up of 15 amino acids. The ends lost 6 bases at V and 5 bases at J; junction bases unmatched: 9. In DNA form, the CDR3 reads TGTGCCAGCAGGAAGACGGACAGGGGGGGGGAGACCCAGTACTTC. Protein: CASRKTDRGGETQYF.

In its sample, this clone was seen a few times. J is TRBJ2-7 and V is TRBV5-1; TRBD2 aligns across 11 bases. This CDR3 is 17 amino acids long. Germline lookup yields CDR1 SGHRS and CDR2 YFSETQ. V lost 4 bases to trimming and J lost 1 base; unmatched junction nucleotides: 10. DNA of the CDR3: TGCGCCAGCAGCCCATTCCGTCTAGCGGGAGGTTCCTACGAGCAGTACTTC. Amino acid sequence: CASSPFRLAGGSYEQYF.

The CDR3 nucleotides read TGTGCCAGCAGCCCTCCCCGGGGTCAGAAGACCCAGTACTTC. Amino acids: CASSPPRGQKTQYF. V usage is TRBV13 and J usage is TRBJ2-5, with D maybe TRBD2 (5 bases). The CDR3 runs to 14 residues. Germline V lookup: CDR1 PRHDT, CDR2 FYEKMQ (reference sequence). Deletions cut 5 bases from V and 6 bases from J, with 16 bases between. Drawing the rest from reference TRBV13 and TRBJ2-5, the complete variable domain is AAGVIQSPRHLIKEKRETATLKCYPIPRHDTVYWYQQGPGQDPQFLISFYEKMQSDKGSIPDRFSAQQFSDYHSELNMSSLELGDSALYFCASSPPRGQKTQYFGPGTRLLVL.

This chain joins TRBV5-4 and TRBJ2-3, with a possible D match to TRBD1 (5 bases). Germline V CDR1 and CDR2: SGHNT, YYREEE (reference sequence). Trimming cost V 3 bases and J 2 bases, with 13 bases left between them. The CDR3 contains 15 residues. The chain's CDR3 is CASSWKGLDTDTQYF. CDR3 in DNA: TGTGCCAGCAGCTGGAAGGGGTTGGACACAGATACGCAGTATTTT.

The rearrangement links TRBV5-6 to TRBJ2-7, with TRBD2 identical over 10 bases. V was pared by 0 bases and J by 4 bases, with 7 bases of the junction left unmatched. Germline values: CDR1 SGHDT, CDR2 YYEEEE. This CDR3 has 16 amino acids. The CDR3 DNA reads as TGTGCCAGCAGCTTGGTTCTAGCGGGAGTATGTTACGAGCAGTACTTC. It specifies CASSLVLAGVCYEQYF.

CDR3 amino acids: CASSPTLRGYTF. In DNA, the CDR3 is TGTGCCAGCAGCCCTACGCTCCGTGGCTACACCTTC. The chain uses TRBV7-6 and TRBJ1-2; D unresolved. Germline V lookup: CDR1 SGHVS, CDR2 FNYEAQ. This CDR3 region has 12 residues. Trimming pared 5 bases from V and 7 bases from J, leaving 11 bases between.

The rearrangement uses TRBV7-8 and TRBJ2-3; TRBD2 agrees at 8 bases. Trimming at V came to 2 bases and at J to 4 bases, leaving 11 bases not matched to a gene. This CDR3 spans 17 amino acids. Germline lookup yields CDR1 SGHVS and CDR2 FQNEAQ. The CDR3 region has the DNA TGTGCCAGCAGCTTATGTGGTAGCGGGGTGGAACCAGATACGCAGTATTTT. Translated: CASSLCGSGVEPDTQYF.